Listed below are T cell receptor beta chains from one sample, sequenced in a study of OX40 agonist ivuxolimab in advanced cancers. Repertoires were generated with immunoSEQ multiplex PCR, while TCRdb's copy carries only in-frame clones and drops some. The sample has tens of thousands of clones, about 90% seen once; the top ten hold 3.6%. The sequencing used CD4+ or CD8+ T cells sorted from blood, collected in a trial of the OX40 agonist ivuxolimab. The receptor set was obtained from an adult with an advanced solid tumor such as melanoma, head and neck, liver or kidney cancer. Both conserved end residues are part of each CDR3. The D gene is left open where the match is weak. The listing skips clone size in some rows; elsewhere it reads once, few, many or a size class.

v_gene	j_gene	d_gene	abundance	CDR3aa	CDR3nt
TRBV2	TRBJ2-3	-	few	CASGGVFTDTQYF	TGTGCCAGCGGAGGGGTTTTCACAGATACGCAGTATTTT
TRBV7-8	TRBJ2-3	-	-	CASSYPSNSAGAQYF	TGTGCCAGCAGCTACCCTTCCAACTCCGCTGGGGCGCAGTATTTT
TRBV7-6	TRBJ2-3	TRBD2	-	CASSQSGRADTQYF	TGTGCCAGCAGCCAGAGCGGGAGGGCGGATACGCAGTATTTT
TRBV9	TRBJ2-3	TRBD2	-	CASSLGLAGGSSSTDTQYF	TGTGCCAGCAGCCTGGGACTAGCGGGAGGGTCGAGCAGCACAGATACGCAGTATTTT
TRBV9	TRBJ1-5	-	-	CASSGGPSGNQPQHF	TGTGCCAGCAGCGGGGGTCCCTCGGGCAATCAGCCCCAGCATTTT
TRBV14	TRBJ2-7	-	-	CASSQDYPYEQYF	TGTGCCAGCAGCCAAGACTATCCATACGAGCAGTACTTC
TRBV10-3	TRBJ1-5	-	-	CAISEGDSNQPQHF	TGTGCCATCAGTGAGGGGGATAGCAATCAGCCCCAGCATTTT
TRBV6-5	TRBJ1-1	TRBD1	-	CASSYLQGAGTEAFF	TGTGCCAGCAGTTACCTCCAGGGGGCAGGGACTGAAGCTTTCTTT
TRBV11-2	TRBJ1-5	-	few	CASSLSGAINQPQHF	TGTGCCAGCAGCTTATCGGGCGCCATTAATCAGCCCCAGCATTTT
TRBV19	TRBJ2-5	TRBD2	-	CASSKRLAAETQYF	TGTGCCAGTAGTAAAAGACTAGCAGCAGAGACCCAGTACTTC
TRBV9	TRBJ1-6	-	-	CASSVEGNSPLHF	TGTGCCAGCAGCGTGGAGGGGAATTCACCCCTCCACTTT
TRBV4-2	TRBJ1-1	TRBD1	-	CASSQDFGQGDTEAFF	TGTGCCAGCAGCCAAGATTTTGGACAGGGGGACACTGAAGCTTTCTTT
TRBV28	TRBJ2-7	-	-	CASSLGDYEQYF	TGTGCCAGCTCCCTAGGGGATTACGAGCAGTACTTC
TRBV28	TRBJ2-1	TRBD1	-	CASSPGQAYNEQFF	TGTGCCAGCAGCCCGGGACAGGCTTACAATGAGCAGTTCTTC
TRBV7-3	TRBJ2-2	-	-	CASSFNRDVANTGELFF	TGTGCCAGCAGCTTTAACCGGGACGTAGCGAACACCGGGGAGCTGTTTTTT
TRBV18	TRBJ1-4	TRBD1	-	CASSRGQLTNEKLFF	TGTGCCAGCTCGAGGGGGCAGCTGACTAATGAAAAACTGTTTTTT
TRBV4-2	TRBJ2-1	-	-	CASSQDGGADNEQFF	TGTGCCAGCAGCCAAGATGGCGGGGCAGACAATGAGCAGTTCTTC
TRBV5-6	TRBJ1-6	-	-	CASSLRRDVTSSYNSPLHF	TGTGCCAGCAGCTTACGTCGGGACGTAACTAGCTCCTATAATTCACCCCTCCACTTT
TRBV7-3	TRBJ1-3	TRBD1	-	CANNQGASGNTIYF	TGTGCCAACAACCAGGGGGCTTCTGGAAACACCATATATTTT
TRBV2	TRBJ2-2	-	-	CASSEFAGLTGELFF	TGTGCCAGCAGTGAATTTGCAGGGCTAACCGGGGAGCTGTTTTTT
TRBV2	TRBJ2-2	-	-	CASSDRRAGELFF	TGTGCCAGCAGTGATAGGAGGGCCGGGGAGCTGTTTTTT
TRBV5-4	TRBJ2-2	-	-	CASKAENTGELFF	TGTGCCAGCAAAGCGGAAAACACCGGGGAGCTGTTTTTT
TRBV7-2	TRBJ2-3	TRBD2	-	CASSLASGGTDTQYF	TGTGCCAGCAGCTTAGCTAGCGGGGGAACAGATACGCAGTATTTT
TRBV5-5	TRBJ2-7	TRBD2	-	CASSILTSGSWYEQYF	TGTGCCAGCAGCATCCTAACTAGCGGGAGTTGGTACGAGCAGTACTTC
TRBV9	TRBJ2-7	-	once	CASSVGVSNEQYF	TGTGCCAGCAGCGTAGGGGTGTCAAACGAGCAGTACTTC
TRBV19	TRBJ2-7	-	-	CASSIGGLSYEQYF	TGTGCCAGTAGTATTGGGGGACTTTCCTACGAGCAGTACTTC
TRBV4-1	TRBJ1-1	-	-	CASSLAQGYTEAFF	TGCGCCAGCAGCCTAGCACAGGGATACACTGAAGCTTTCTTT
TRBV10-1	TRBJ1-5	-	-	CASSESGSNQPQHF	TGCGCCAGCAGTGAGTCTGGCAGCAATCAGCCCCAGCATTTT
TRBV19	TRBJ1-1	-	-	CASRHLLMNTEAFF	TGTGCCAGTAGACACCTACTAATGAACACTGAAGCTTTCTTT
TRBV6-5	TRBJ2-7	-	-	CASRRNPGVSHEQYF	TGTGCCAGCAGGCGGAATCCTGGGGTGTCCCACGAGCAGTACTTC
TRBV2	TRBJ2-7	-	-	CASSAHYEQYF	TGTGCCAGCAGTGCACACTACGAGCAGTACTTC
TRBV28	TRBJ1-2	-	medium-sized	CASSITRGRGANYGYTF	TGTGCCAGCAGTATCACCCGAGGCCGGGGAGCTAACTATGGCTACACCTTC
TRBV28	TRBJ1-2	TRBD1	-	CASRVDRTGGYTF	TGTGCCAGCAGAGTGGACCGGACAGGAGGCTACACCTTC
TRBV19	TRBJ1-2	TRBD1	-	CASSRRGDSLYGYTF	TGTGCCAGTAGTAGGAGGGGGGACAGCCTCTATGGCTACACCTTC
TRBV9	TRBJ2-7	TRBD2	-	CASSVAGGGGTSYEQYF	TGTGCCAGCAGCGTAGCGGGAGGCGGGGGGACCTCCTACGAGCAGTACTTC
TRBV7-8	TRBJ2-7	-	-	CASSPVSLAYEQYF	TGTGCCAGCAGCCCAGTCTCACTAGCCTACGAGCAGTACTTC
TRBV28	TRBJ2-7	-	-	CASSLSRYEQYF	TGTGCCAGCAGTTTATCTCGGTACGAGCAGTACTTC
TRBV6-6	TRBJ1-5	-	few	CASSSNQPQHF	TGTGCCAGCAGCAGCAATCAGCCCCAGCATTTT
TRBV6-6	TRBJ2-7	-	-	CASRKMGTTYEQYF	TGTGCCAGCAGGAAAATGGGGACAACCTACGAGCAGTACTTC
TRBV6-1	TRBJ2-1	TRBD1	once	CASSDRDRFTEQFF	TGTGCCAGCAGTGACCGGGACAGGTTCACCGAGCAGTTCTTC
TRBV7-2	TRBJ1-3	-	few	CASSLHRGLSGNTIYF	TGTGCCAGCAGCTTACATCGGGGACTCTCTGGAAACACCATATATTTT
TRBV19	TRBJ1-1	-	-	CASSSAQGFGTEAFF	TGTGCCAGTAGTAGCGCTCAGGGCTTCGGTACTGAAGCTTTCTTT
TRBV7-9	TRBJ2-7	-	-	CASSLAAGIQAYEQYF	TGTGCCAGCAGCTTAGCTGCAGGGATCCAGGCCTACGAGCAGTACTTC
TRBV15	TRBJ1-4	-	-	CATSRDGGNEKLFF	TGTGCCACCAGCAGAGATGGCGGTAATGAAAAACTGTTTTTT
TRBV6-5	TRBJ2-1	TRBD2	-	CASSTLAGRHHEQFF	TGTGCCAGCAGTACCCTAGCGGGGCGTCACCATGAGCAGTTCTTC
TRBV10-3	TRBJ2-3	TRBD2	-	CAIKREGDTQYF	TGTGCCATCAAGCGGGAGGGTGATACGCAGTATTTT
TRBV14	TRBJ1-2	-	-	CASSRTGIYGYTF	TGTGCCAGCAGCCGAACAGGAATTTATGGCTACACCTTC